This T cell receptor (beta chain) was sequenced during a study of beta chain features in type 1 diabetes. Sequenced material consisted of expressed TCRB transcripts (all of the isolated RNA was reverse transcribed). Naive, central memory and regulatory T cell samples yielded roughly 3.5 million reads on average. Clones were read by immunoSEQ multiplex PCR, and TCRdb kept only the in-frame ones, dropping some. The data show over 650,000 clones, over 12% seen once. With regard to this clone: What it binds is not known.

Overall study results and limits: Using cDNA template may skew counts toward highly expressing activated cells. People with Type 1 diabetes carried modestly yet significantly shorter TCRB CDR3s in all four CD4+ subsets.

CDR3 length equals 13 residues. Germline CDR1 is MNHEY and CDR2 is SVGAGI. V dropped 0 bases and J dropped 6 bases, with 8 bases sitting between them. The sample comprised naive CD4+ T cells from blood. This TCR came from a man aged 18 to 35 with type 1 diabetes. J is TRBJ1-1 and V is TRBV6-5; no clear D gene. The CDR3 here is CASSYSFDAEAFF. In DNA, the CDR3 is TGTGCCAGCAGTTACTCGTTCGATGCTGAAGCTTTCTTT.